Shown below are 32 T cell receptor beta chains from a single sample sequenced in a study of siplizumab effects on memory and regulatory T cells. TCRdb's table, derived via immunoSEQ multiplex PCR, lists solely in-frame clones and lacks some. The repertoire includes 90,000 to 150,000 clones, over 85% of them detected once, and around 0.16% sits in the top ten. Sequenced: non-Treg CD4+ T cells sorted from blood. Receptors were obtained from a human donor in good health.

V usage is TRBV7-3 and J usage is TRBJ1-1; 8 bases map to TRBD1. V trimming: 2 bases; J trimming: 1 base; junction bases outside the gene matches: 12. Germline CDR1 and CDR2: SGHTA and FQGTGA. This CDR3 spans 18 amino acids. The CDR3, as DNA: TGTGCCAGCAGCTTAGTGGGTTTATGGGGACAGGAGAACACTGAAGCTTTCTTT. This encodes CASSLVGLWGQENTEAFF.

V gene TRBV7-9 combines with J gene TRBJ2-2; D perhaps matches TRBD2 (6 bases). The CDR3 runs 15 residues. V shed 8 bases and J shed 5 bases, with 18 bases lying between them. Germline CDR1 and CDR2: SEHNR and FQNEAQ (reference sequence). This CDR3 reads CASPRGAGRTGELFF. The DNA of the CDR3 is TGTGCCAGCCCCCGAGGGGCAGGGAGGACCGGGGAGCTGTTTTTT.

The chain uses TRBV4-1 and TRBJ1-5; no clear D. The germline CDR1 and CDR2 sequences are MGHRA and YSYEKL. The CDR3 is 13 residues long. With 6 bases removed from V and 6 bases from J, the gap between germline ends came to 12 bases. The CDR3 reads CASSRTDGQPQHF. The DNA of the CDR3 is TGCGCCAGCAGTCGGACGGACGGTCAGCCCCAGCATTTT.

This clone was seen only once. The chain employs TRBV5-1 and TRBJ2-5, with 8 bases fitting TRBD2. CDR1 and CDR2 (germline): SGHRS, YFSETQ. The CDR3 is made up of 14 amino acids. The V segment lost 5 bases and the J segment 4 bases; nucleotides outside the gene matches: 7. The CDR3 loop is CASSIGGAGETQYF. The CDR3 DNA sequence: TGCGCCAGCAGTATCGGGGGGGCAGGAGAGACCCAGTACTTC. Looking up the rest from reference TRBV5-1 and TRBJ2-5 gives the full variable domain: KAGVTQTPRYLIKTRGQQVTLSCSPISGHRSVSWYQQTPGQGLQFLFEYFSETQRNKGNFPGRFSGRQFSNSRSEMNVSTLELGDSALYLCASSIGGAGETQYFGPGTRLLVL.

The V gene is TRBV28, the J gene TRBJ1-1; D remains unclear. Trimming took 6 bases from V and 3 from J, leaving 17 bases between them. Germline V gives CDR1 MDHEN, CDR2 SYDVKM. The CDR3 covers 15 residues. CDR3 in DNA: TGTGCCAGCAGGGAGACGTCAGGAGGGTACACTGAAGCTTTCTTT. Translated, it gives CASRETSGGYTEAFF.

The chain uses TRBV18 and TRBJ1-2; a weak D match, TRBD1 (6 bases). The CDR3 extends over 14 amino acids. V lost 3 bases and J 6 bases, leaving 14 bases between the germline ends. Germline values: CDR1 KGHSH, CDR2 LQKENI. CDR3 coding DNA: TGTGCCAGCTCACCGGGGGCTCAAGAAGATGGCTACACCTTC. Residues: CASSPGAQEDGYTF.

V and J are TRBV10-3 and TRBJ1-6; D perhaps matches TRBD1 (6 bases). The CDR3 is made up of 14 amino acids. Germline CDR1 and CDR2: ENHRY and SYGVKD. The ends were cut back, 3 bases at V and 6 bases at J, with 9 bases in the middle. For the CDR3, the DNA is TGTGCCATCAGTGAAGGGACACCTAATTCACCCCTCCACTTT. Amino acid sequence: CAISEGTPNSPLHF.

In nucleotides, the CDR3 is TGTGCCAGCAGTCCAGACAGACAGGCGGCCCAGTACTTC. Translation: CASSPDRQAAQYF. V gene TRBV27 combines with J gene TRBJ2-5, with a tentative D call TRBD1 (6 bases). V was shortened by 5 bases and J by 9 bases, with 16 bases between the two germline ends. CDR1 is MNHEY and CDR2 is SMNVEV in the germline V gene (reference sequence). The CDR3 has 13 residues.

The chain is built from TRBV6-5 and TRBJ2-7; TRBD1 agrees at 8 bases. With 8 bases clipped from V and 4 bases from J, the junction kept 7 bases outside the gene matches. CDR1 and CDR2 (germline): MNHEY, SVGAGI. The CDR3 length is 13 residues. This CDR3 reads CASRSGQEYEQYF. The CDR3 DNA is TGTGCCAGCCGGTCGGGACAGGAGTACGAGCAGTACTTC.

This sequence joins TRBV15 and TRBJ1-2; weak D call: TRBD1 (5 bases). Germline CDR1 LNHNV, CDR2 YYDKDF (reference sequence). The V gene lost 1 base and the J gene lost 3 bases, with 15 bases spanning the gap. The CDR3 sequence is 16 residues long. CDR3 DNA sequence: TGTGCCACCAGCAGAGGGGGGGAGGTCGGACACTATGGCTACACCTTC. Protein: CATSRGGEVGHYGYTF.

V usage is TRBV11-3 and J usage is TRBJ2-7; D tentatively reads TRBD1 or TRBD2 (6 bases each). The CDR3 contains 13 residues. The V and J ends lost 4 bases and 7 bases respectively, with 14 bases between them. Germline V gene lookup returns CDR1 SGHNT and CDR2 YENEEA. The CDR3 spells CASSSDSGGEQYF. CDR3 in DNA: TGTGCCAGCAGCTCGGACAGCGGAGGGGAGCAGTACTTC.

The chain has TRBV19 and TRBJ1-3; D remains unclear. V was trimmed by 6 bases and J by 4 bases, leaving 22 bases between them. The V gene's germline CDR1 is LNHDA and CDR2 SQIVND (reference sequence). The CDR3 is 17 residues long. CDR3 in amino acids: CASSTEAVPHGGNTIYF. The CDR3 nucleotides are TGTGCCAGTAGCACTGAAGCAGTCCCCCACGGGGGAAACACCATATATTTT.

The chain links TRBV2 to TRBJ2-1; no firm D call. CDR1 is SNHLY and CDR2 is FYNNEI in the germline V gene. Trimming removed 7 bases at V and 4 bases at J, with 5 bases between. The CDR3 spans 11 residues. In nucleotides, the CDR3 is TGTGCCAGCATGGAGTACAATGAGCAGTTCTTC. Its translation: CASMEYNEQFF.

The genes are TRBV7-3 and TRBJ1-1; D not certain. Germline CDR1 is SGHTA and CDR2 is FQGTGA. Trimming took off 2 bases at V and 4 bases at J, with 11 bases between the two ends. This CDR3 contains 14 residues. The CDR3 DNA reads TGTGCCAGCAGCTTAGCCACACAAGGCACTGAAGCTTTCTTT. Translating gives CASSLATQGTEAFF.

V is TRBV19 and J is TRBJ1-1; the D gene is possibly TRBD1 (6 bases). This CDR3 spans 14 amino acids. CDR1 and CDR2 (germline): LNHDA, SQIVND (reference sequence). V lost 3 bases, J lost 10 bases, and 18 bases lay in between. CDR3 coding DNA: TGTGCCAGTAGTATCGGACAGATCCCGATGGGAGCTTTCTTT. Translation gives CASSIGQIPMGAFF.

V gene TRBV5-1 combines with J gene TRBJ2-1, with TRBD1 as a possible D gene (6 bases). Germline CDR1 reads SGHRS; CDR2 reads YFSETQ. Trimming removed 1 base from V and 8 bases from J, with 16 bases in between. The CDR3 spans 15 residues. The CDR3 protein is CASSLQAQGIDEQFF. DNA of the CDR3: TGCGCCAGCAGCTTGCAGGCACAGGGTATCGATGAGCAGTTCTTC.

The chain has TRBV4-2 and TRBJ2-2; D gene uncertain. The length of the CDR3 is 16 residues. The V end was cut by 0 bases, the J end by 7 bases, with 15 bases between. Per the germline V gene, CDR1 is LGHNA and CDR2 is YNFKEQ. The CDR3 coding sequence is TGTGCCAGCAGCCAAGATCTTACGGGTGGTGGCGGGGAGCTGTTTTTT. This sequence encodes CASSQDLTGGGGELFF.

The rearrangement links TRBV6-6 to TRBJ1-5; D call uncertain. The CDR3 is made up of 15 amino acids. V was pared by 0 bases and J by 4 bases, with 10 bases between. Per germline, CDR1 MNHNY and CDR2 SVGAGI (reference sequence). The CDR3 loop is CASSYSDQLNQPQHF. CDR3 DNA sequence: TGTGCCAGCAGTTACTCCGACCAACTTAATCAGCCCCAGCATTTT.

The genes are TRBV6-1 and TRBJ1-6, with D maybe TRBD1 (6 bases). The CDR3 loop spans 15 amino acids. Germline CDR1 is MNHNS and CDR2 is SASEGT. V was cut by 6 bases and J by 8 bases, with 17 bases left in between. The CDR3 protein is CASREAGALHSPLHF. The CDR3 region has the DNA TGTGCCAGCAGGGAGGCAGGGGCCTTACATTCACCCCTCCACTTT.

The J gene is TRBJ2-5, the V gene TRBV4-2, with TRBD1 matching over 8 bases. Germline CDR1 reads LGHNA; CDR2 reads YNFKEQ. There are 15 residues in the CDR3. V lost 4 bases to trimming and J lost 1 base; unmatched junction nucleotides: 5. The chain's CDR3 is CASSPRGQAQETQYF. The DNA for the CDR3 is TGTGCCAGCAGCCCTCGGGGACAGGCCCAAGAGACCCAGTACTTC.

The rearrangement uses TRBV7-7 and TRBJ1-6; D may be TRBD1 (6 bases). V lost 5 bases and J 9 bases, leaving 11 bases between the germline ends. The germline V gene has CDR1 SSHAT and CDR2 FNYEAQ (reference sequence). CDR3 length: 13 amino acids. The CDR3 DNA follows: TGTGCCAGCAGCCTCGACAGGAGTTCACCCCTCCACTTT. Translating it yields CASSLDRSSPLHF.

This chain connects TRBV6-5 to TRBJ1-1; D remains unclear. V was clipped by 2 bases and J by 3 bases, with 4 bases between them. Per the germline V gene, CDR1 is MNHEY and CDR2 is SVGAGI. This CDR3 is built from 12 residues. The CDR3 DNA follows: TGTGCCAGCAGTTACAGGGACACTGAAGCTTTCTTT. This translates into CASSYRDTEAFF.

This rearrangement joins TRBV18 to TRBJ1-6, with D maybe TRBD1 (5 bases). The CDR3 totals 16 residues. The V end was cut by 5 bases, the J end by 5 bases, with 16 bases between. Per the germline V gene, CDR1 is KGHSH and CDR2 is LQKENI. The CDR3 region has the DNA TGTGCCAGCTCAAGCCATGGCGGGGGGGATAATTCACCCCTCCACTTT. Translated: CASSSHGGGDNSPLHF.

The chain joins TRBV19 to TRBJ2-5; no clear D gene. Germline values: CDR1 LNHDA, CDR2 SQIVND (reference sequence). The length of the CDR3 is 12 residues. V was cut by 5 bases and J by 7 bases, with 11 bases left in between. The CDR3 DNA follows: TGTGCCAGTAGTCCCTCTTTGGGGACCCAGTACTTC. Its protein product is CASSPSLGTQYF.

The chain has TRBV2 and TRBJ1-2, with TRBD1 identical over 9 bases. The length of the CDR3 is 13 residues. In germline, CDR1 is SNHLY, CDR2 FYNNEI. Unmatched junction bases numbered 1, after V lost 8 bases and J lost 0 bases. CDR3 loop: CASGTGTNYGYTF. CDR3 DNA sequence: TGTGCCAGCGGGACAGGGACTAACTATGGCTACACCTTC.

This clone was seen only a few times. The chain is built from TRBV5-4 and TRBJ1-2; D is possibly TRBD1 (5 bases). The V and J ends lost 4 bases and 1 base respectively, with 14 bases between them. The CDR3 extends over 15 amino acids. The germline V gene encodes CDR1 SGHNT and CDR2 YYREEE (reference sequence). This chain's CDR3 is CASSTSGGVNYGYTF. The DNA of the CDR3 is TGTGCCAGCAGCACTTCGGGAGGGGTTAACTATGGCTACACCTTC. Using reference TRBV5-4 and TRBJ1-2 for the parts outside the CDR3, the full variable domain is ETGVTQSPTHLIKTRGQQVTLRCSSQSGHNTVSWYQQALGQGPQFIFQYYREEENGRGNFPPRFSGLQFPNYSSELNVNALELDDSALYLCASSTSGGVNYGYTFGSGTRLTVV.

The chain has TRBV5-1 and TRBJ2-3; 12 bases line up with TRBD2. CDR1 and CDR2 (germline): SGHRS, YFSETQ. The V segment lost 0 bases and the J segment 1 base; nucleotides outside the gene matches: 6. The CDR3 has 18 residues. CDR3 nucleotides: TGCGCCAGCAGCTTGGAGGCTAGCGGGGGGGCCGGCACAGATACGCAGTATTTT. Its protein product is CASSLEASGGAGTDTQYF.

The J gene is TRBJ1-2, the V gene TRBV27, with a weak D call TRBD1 (5 bases). V lost 4 bases and J 8 bases, leaving 14 bases between the germline ends. The CDR3 runs 13 residues. Germline V gene data show CDR1 as MNHEY and CDR2 as SMNVEV (reference sequence). The CDR3 nucleotides read TGTGCCAGCAGTTCACCACCCAGGGACGGCTACACCTTC. Protein sequence: CASSSPPRDGYTF.

This sequence joins TRBV4-2 and TRBJ1-2, with D hard to call. The CDR3 length is 13 residues. The germline V and J ends were trimmed by 0 bases and 4 bases, with 6 bases remaining between them. CDR1 LGHNA and CDR2 YNFKEQ come from the germline V gene. Here the CDR3 reads CASSQERIYGYTF. CDR3 sequence (DNA): TGTGCCAGCAGCCAAGAAAGGATCTATGGCTACACCTTC.

This sequence joins TRBV7-8 and TRBJ2-2; no definite D call. CDR1 SGHVS and CDR2 FQNEAQ come from the germline V gene. V lost 3 bases, J lost 2 bases, and 7 bases lay in between. This CDR3 comprises 14 residues. Here the CDR3 reads CASSFSYNTGELFF. CDR3 coding DNA: TGTGCCAGCAGCTTCAGTTACAACACCGGGGAGCTGTTTTTT.

The V gene is TRBV19, the J gene TRBJ2-7, with TRBD1 identical over 7 bases. V lost 5 bases, J lost 5 bases, and 12 bases stayed unmatched. CDR3 length equals 15 residues. Germline V CDR1 and CDR2: LNHDA, SQIVND (reference sequence). CDR3: CASSVNRGLSHEQYF. As DNA, the CDR3 is TGTGCCAGTAGTGTCAACAGGGGTCTCAGCCACGAGCAGTACTTC.

The rearrangement uses TRBV9 and TRBJ1-1; TRBD1 is a possible D gene (5 bases). Germline CDR1 is SGDLS and CDR2 is YYNGEE. The V end lost 4 bases, the J end lost 1 base, and 14 bases lay between the germline ends. CDR3 size: 15 residues. The CDR3 DNA sequence: TGTGCCAGCAGCCTCGACAGTCTGCAGAACACTGAAGCTTTCTTT. It is translated as CASSLDSLQNTEAFF.